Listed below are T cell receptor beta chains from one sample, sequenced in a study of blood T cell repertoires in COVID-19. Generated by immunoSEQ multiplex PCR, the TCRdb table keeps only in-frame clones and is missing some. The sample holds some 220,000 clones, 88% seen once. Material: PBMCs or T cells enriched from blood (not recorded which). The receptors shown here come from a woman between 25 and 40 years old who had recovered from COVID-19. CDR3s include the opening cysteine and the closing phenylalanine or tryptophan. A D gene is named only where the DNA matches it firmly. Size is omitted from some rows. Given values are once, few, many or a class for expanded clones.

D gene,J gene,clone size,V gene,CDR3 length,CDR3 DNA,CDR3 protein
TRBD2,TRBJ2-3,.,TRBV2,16,TGTGCCAGCAGTGAGGCCGGGCTAGCGGGGGAGGATACGCAGTATTTT,CASSEAGLAGEDTQYF
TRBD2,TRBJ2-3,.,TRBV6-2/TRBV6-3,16,TGTGCCAGCAGTTTACTAGCGGGGGCATTCACAGATACGCAGTATTTT,CASSLLAGAFTDTQYF
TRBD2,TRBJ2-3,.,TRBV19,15,TGTGCCAGTAGCTCCAGGGACTACCGCACAGATACGCAGTATTTT,CASSSRDYRTDTQYF
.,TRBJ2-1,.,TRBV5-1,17,TGCGCCAGCAGCCCGGTAGCCGGGTCAGTAGGATACAATGAGCAGTTCTTC,CASSPVAGSVGYNEQFF
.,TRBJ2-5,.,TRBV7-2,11,TGTGCCAGCAGCTCTCAAGAGACCCAGTACTTC,CASSSQETQYF
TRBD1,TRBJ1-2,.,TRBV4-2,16,TGTGCCAGCAGTCTGGGACAGGGGGTAAGTAACTATGGCTACACCTTC,CASSLGQGVSNYGYTF
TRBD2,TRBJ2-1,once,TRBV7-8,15,TGTGCCAGCAGCGACGGGGGGGCCGGCTACAATGAGCAGTTCTTC,CASSDGGAGYNEQFF
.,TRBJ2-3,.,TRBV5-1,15,TGCGCCAGCAGCTTGGAGGCAGGGATGACAGATACGCAGTATTTT,CASSLEAGMTDTQYF
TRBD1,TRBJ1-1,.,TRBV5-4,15,TGTGCCAGCAGCTTTAACAGGGGATTGAACACTGAAGCTTTCTTT,CASSFNRGLNTEAFF
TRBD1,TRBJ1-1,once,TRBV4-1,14,TGCGCCAGCAGCCAAAGGGACAGTAACACTGAAGCTTTCTTT,CASSQRDSNTEAFF
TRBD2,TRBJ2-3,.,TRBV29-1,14,TGCAGCGTCCTGGGTAGCGGGGGGACAGATACGCAGTATTTT,CSVLGSGGTDTQYF
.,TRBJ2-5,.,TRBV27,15,TGTGCCAGCAGGAACCTAGCGTTATCCGGGGAGACCCAGTACTTC,CASRNLALSGETQYF
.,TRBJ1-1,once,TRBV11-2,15,TGTGCCAGCAGCTTAGTACTGGGGAGGGACACTGAAGCTTTCTTT,CASSLVLGRDTEAFF
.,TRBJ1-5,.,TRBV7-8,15,TGTGCCAGCAGCTTAGTAAAGCGAGACAATCAGCCCCAGCATTTT,CASSLVKRDNQPQHF
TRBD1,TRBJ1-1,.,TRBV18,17,TGTGCCAGCTCACCACCACAGGGGTCCCCTGGAAACACTGAAGCTTTCTTT,CASSPPQGSPGNTEAFF
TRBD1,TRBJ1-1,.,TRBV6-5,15,TGTGCCAGCAGTTACGGGACAGGGGTTAACACTGAAGCTTTCTTT,CASSYGTGVNTEAFF
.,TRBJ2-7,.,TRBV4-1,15,TGCGCCAGCAGCCAAGCCGGGACTGCCCCCTACGAGCAGTACTTC,CASSQAGTAPYEQYF
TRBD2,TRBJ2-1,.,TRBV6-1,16,TGTGCCAGCAGTGCCGGGACTAGCGGGGGGGCGTTTGAGCAGTTCTTC,CASSAGTSGGAFEQFF
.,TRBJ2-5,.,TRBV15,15,TGTGCCACCAGCAGTCCTCTCGACAGCCAAGAGACCCAGTACTTC,CATSSPLDSQETQYF
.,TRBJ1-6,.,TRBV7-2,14,TGTGCCAGCAGCCAAGGACAGCTCGTTTCACCCCTCCACTTT,CASSQGQLVSPLHF